A single sample is the source of the 27 T cell receptor beta chains below, sequenced in a study of blood T cell repertoires in COVID-19 (TCRdb year 2020). The library was prepared using the immunoSEQ multiplex PCR assay. TCRdb re-hosts the immuneACCESS table, in-frame sequences only. Its copies lack some clones; in the studies checked, an unresolved V gene accounts for under half of them, and the cause for the rest is not known. A total of fewer than 50,000 clones appear in this sample, about 83% of them only once. The ten largest clones add up to approximately 44% of the sample. The sequenced sample consisted of peripheral blood. These receptors originate from a woman older than 75 with active or convalescent COVID-19.

V and J are TRBV5-4 and TRBJ1-1, with D perhaps TRBD1 (6 bases). V gave up 2 bases and J gave up 7 bases, with 15 bases separating them. CDR1 and CDR2 from the germline V gene are SGHNT and YYREEE (reference sequence). This CDR3 spans 14 amino acids. CDR3 DNA sequence: TGTGCCAGCAGCTTCGGGGGGGGCGCTGGTGAAGCTTTCTTT. Translating it yields CASSFGGGAGEAFF.

The chain carries TRBV9 and TRBJ2-5, with 7 nucleotides matching TRBD1. Germline V gene sequence: CDR1 SGDLS, CDR2 YYNGEE. V was pared by 4 bases and J by 4 bases, with 7 bases of the junction left unmatched. CDR3 length equals 14 residues. CDR3 DNA: TGTGCCAGCAGCACCAACAGGGGTGGAGAGACCCAGTACTTC. This translates into CASSTNRGGETQYF.

The chain uses TRBV4-2 and TRBJ1-2; no clear D. V was shortened by 0 bases and J by 3 bases, with 11 bases between the two germline ends. The CDR3 covers 15 residues. Germline V gene lookup returns CDR1 LGHNA and CDR2 YNFKEQ. The CDR3 DNA sequence: TGTGCCAGCAGCCAAGATCCTGGCAGTGACTATGGCTACACCTTC. This codes for CASSQDPGSDYGYTF.

This chain uses TRBV28 with TRBJ1-2; D unclear. The length of the CDR3 is 16 residues. Germline values: CDR1 MDHEN, CDR2 SYDVKM. The V end lost 8 bases, the J end lost 0 bases, and 19 bases lay between the germline ends. The CDR3 coding sequence is TGTGCCAGCGAAAAAAGGCCGGGGAATCCTAACTATGGCTACACCTTC. Translated: CASEKRPGNPNYGYTF.

The J gene is TRBJ2-2, the V gene TRBV10-3; TRBD2 is a possible D gene (5 bases). V was pared by 6 bases and J by 4 bases, with 18 bases between. Germline-derived CDR1 and CDR2 are ENHRY and SYGVKD. The CDR3 extends over 16 amino acids. CDR3 loop: CAIRTTQAGGTGELFF. The CDR3 coding sequence is TGTGCCATCAGGACGACTCAGGCAGGAGGCACCGGGGAGCTGTTTTTT.

For the CDR3, the DNA is TGTGCCAGCAGTTACTCGACCCGGGGGGCGTCCCTTGACACTGAAGCTTTCTTT. It yields the protein CASSYSTRGASLDTEAFF. This chain uses TRBV6-2 or TRBV6-3 with TRBJ1-1, with D maybe TRBD1 (6 bases). From germline, CDR1 is MNHEY and CDR2 SVGEGT. This CDR3 spans 18 amino acids. V dropped 0 bases and J dropped 3 bases, with 20 bases sitting between them.

The rearrangement uses TRBV30 and TRBJ2-6; tentative D call: TRBD1 (6 bases). The CDR3 spans 19 residues. V lost 0 bases and J 0 bases, leaving 18 bases between the germline ends. Germline V gives CDR1 GTSNPN, CDR2 SVGIG (reference sequence). The CDR3 protein is CAWSVLWGHRSSGANVLTF. The CDR3 nucleotides are TGTGCCTGGAGTGTACTATGGGGACACCGAAGCTCTGGGGCCAACGTCCTGACTTTC. The whole variable domain, remainder taken from reference TRBV30 and TRBJ2-6, is SQTIHQWPATLVQPVGSPLSLECTVEGTSNPNLYWYRQAAGRGLQLLFYSVGIGQISSEVPQNLSASRPQDRQFILSSKKLLLSDSGFYLCAWSVLWGHRSSGANVLTFGAGSRLTVL.

This clone was seen only once. The chain has TRBV5-1 and TRBJ2-1; 10 nucleotides match TRBD2. Germline V CDR1 and CDR2: SGHRS, YFSETQ. CDR3 length equals 15 residues. V lost 5 bases, J lost 1 base, and 3 bases stayed unmatched. The CDR3 loop is CASRQAGGSYNEQFF. The CDR3 DNA is TGCGCCAGCAGACAAGCGGGAGGGTCCTACAATGAGCAGTTCTTC.

The genes are TRBV5-4 and TRBJ2-5; 7 nucleotides agree with TRBD2. Per germline, CDR1 SGHNT and CDR2 YYREEE (reference sequence). J lost 4 bases, V lost 1 base, and 7 bases had no gene match. CDR3 size: 15 residues. As DNA, the CDR3 is TGTGCCAGCAGCTTGTCGACGGGAGGAGGAGAGACCCAGTACTTC. Translation gives CASSLSTGGGETQYF.

J is TRBJ2-1 and V is TRBV4-1; D is perhaps TRBD2 (5 bases). Germline lookup yields CDR1 MGHRA and CDR2 YSYEKL. V was clipped by 0 bases and J by 2 bases, with 14 bases between them. This CDR3 is 17 amino acids long. The CDR3 coding sequence is TGCGCCAGCAGCCAAGAGAGCGGTAGGAGAACCTACAATGAGCAGTTCTTC. Amino acids: CASSQESGRRTYNEQFF.

This sequence joins TRBV11-2 and TRBJ2-7; no reliable D call. Per the germline V gene, CDR1 is SGHAT and CDR2 is FQNNGV. V dropped 1 base and J dropped 12 bases, with 10 bases sitting between them. This CDR3 comprises 11 residues. CDR3 protein: CASSLGAKMYF. The CDR3 DNA reads TGTGCCAGCAGCTTAGGAGCTAAGATGTACTTC.

V gene TRBV29-1 combines with J gene TRBJ1-1; maybe TRBD1 (6 bases). Trimming removed 4 bases at V and 2 bases at J, with 11 bases between. There are 13 residues in the CDR3. The germline V gene has CDR1 SQVTM and CDR2 ANQGSEA. The CDR3 bases are TGCAGCGTTGGTCGACAGGATAACACTGAAGCTTTCTTT. Translation: CSVGRQDNTEAFF.

The chain has TRBV2 and TRBJ2-2; 7 positions agree with TRBD2. V was clipped by 6 bases and J by 8 bases; unmatched bases: 9. The germline CDR1 and CDR2 sequences are SNHLY and FYNNEI. The CDR3 loop spans 14 amino acids. DNA for the CDR3: TGTGCCAGCAGGCCTAGCGGTCAAGGGGGGGAGCTGTTTTTT. Its protein is CASRPSGQGGELFF. Together with reference TRBV2 and TRBJ2-2, the CDR3 gives the full variable domain: EPEVTQTPSHQVTQMGQEVILRCVPISNHLYFYWYRQILGQKVEFLVSFYNNEISEKSEIFDDQFSVERPDGSNFTLKIRSTKLEDSAMYFCASRPSGQGGELFFGEGSRLTVL.

This CDR3 is CASSQGSGPYNEQFF. DNA for the CDR3: TGTGCCAGCAGCCAAGGTAGCGGTCCCTACAATGAGCAGTTCTTC. The V and J genes are TRBV3-1 (or the pseudogene TRBV3-2) and TRBJ2-1; TRBD2 is a possible D gene (6 bases). V was pared by 1 base and J by 2 bases, with 9 bases between. Germline values: CDR1 LGHDT, CDR2 YNNKEL (reference sequence). The CDR3 loop spans 15 amino acids.

The rearrangement links TRBV28 to TRBJ1-5; D call uncertain. V was trimmed by 3 bases and J by 4 bases, leaving 19 bases between them. Germline CDR1 and CDR2: MDHEN and SYDVKM. The CDR3 spans 17 residues. CDR3 DNA: TGTGCCAGCAGTTTCCCCAGGATGGAACGATGGAATCAGCCCCAGCATTTT. It encodes CASSFPRMERWNQPQHF.

The chain combines TRBV6-4 with TRBJ2-2; D is perhaps TRBD2 (5 bases). The CDR3 has 13 amino acids. CDR1 and CDR2 (germline): MRHNA, SNTAGT. Trimming shortened V by 4 bases and J by 6 bases, and 9 bases separated the two germline ends. The CDR3 spells CASSGSAAGELFF. The CDR3 region has the DNA TGTGCCAGCAGTGGTTCAGCGGCCGGGGAGCTGTTTTTT.

The gene calls are TRBV4-1 and TRBJ1-1; D is possibly TRBD1 (5 bases). Germline CDR1 reads MGHRA; CDR2 reads YSYEKL. V lost 1 base to trimming and J lost 0 bases, with 6 bases between them. There are 14 residues in the CDR3. CDR3 loop: CASSQGQLNTEAFF. CDR3 bases: TGCGCCAGCAGCCAAGGACAGCTGAACACTGAAGCTTTCTTT.

The V and J genes are TRBV25-1 and TRBJ2-3; the match to TRBD2 covers 14 bases. V lost 5 bases to trimming and J lost 1 base; unmatched junction nucleotides: 2. The CDR3 consists of 16 residues. The germline CDR1 and CDR2 sequences are MGHDK and SYGVNS. CDR3 bases: TGTGCCAGCAGTCTGGGACTAGCGGGAGGCACAGATACGCAGTATTTT. It encodes CASSLGLAGGTDTQYF.

The V and J genes are TRBV28 and TRBJ1-1; D gene uncertain. This CDR3 spans 12 amino acids. Germline loops: CDR1 MDHEN, CDR2 SYDVKM. Trimming shortened V by 2 bases and J by 12 bases, and 13 bases separated the two germline ends. The CDR3 loop is CASSLKSPGTFF. The CDR3 nucleotides read TGTGCCAGCAGTTTAAAATCCCCGGGGACTTTCTTT.

The gene calls are TRBV9 and TRBJ2-7; the match to TRBD2 covers 10 bases. Unmatched junction bases numbered 5, after V lost 4 bases and J lost 1 base. The CDR3 loop spans 15 amino acids. The V gene's germline CDR1 is SGDLS and CDR2 YYNGEE. This CDR3 is CASSTLAGGSYEQYF. The CDR3 coding sequence is TGTGCCAGCAGCACTTTAGCGGGAGGTTCCTACGAGCAGTACTTC.

The chain uses TRBV7-9 and TRBJ2-3; D is unresolved. Germline CDR1 is SEHNR and CDR2 is FQNEAQ (reference sequence). V lost 5 bases and J 4 bases, leaving 16 bases between the germline ends. This CDR3 comprises 15 residues. The CDR3 DNA reads as TGTGCCAGCAGCCAACCCGTCGGGTGGCCAGATACGCAGTATTTT. This gives the protein CASSQPVGWPDTQYF.

The gene calls are TRBV5-1 and TRBJ2-7; 8 nucleotides agree with TRBD1. Trimming took 0 bases from V and 3 from J; bases not matched to a gene: 2. This CDR3 spans 14 amino acids. Per germline, CDR1 SGHRS and CDR2 YFSETQ. For the CDR3, the DNA is TGCGCCAGCAGCTTGGCGGGGACAGGCTACGAGCAGTACTTC. Residues: CASSLAGTGYEQYF.

This chain connects TRBV5-1 to TRBJ2-2, with 7 bases fitting TRBD2. Germline assignment: CDR1 SGHRS and CDR2 YFSETQ. V lost 1 base to trimming and J lost 5 bases; unmatched junction nucleotides: 2. The length of the CDR3 is 14 residues. CDR3 nucleotide sequence: TGCGCCAGCAGCTTGCAGGGAGGGACCGGGGAGCTGTTTTTT. It specifies CASSLQGGTGELFF.

The genes are TRBV19 and TRBJ2-7; 7 positions agree with TRBD2. Germline CDR1 reads LNHDA; CDR2 reads SQIVND (reference sequence). V gave up 4 bases and J gave up 2 bases; unmatched junction bases: 11. The CDR3 has 16 residues. This CDR3 is CASSTRGTKEPYEQYF. Here the CDR3 DNA reads TGTGCCAGTAGTACACGGGGGACTAAGGAACCCTACGAGCAGTACTTC.

The chain couples TRBV15 to TRBJ2-1; TRBD2 is a possible D gene (5 bases). V lost 4 bases, J lost 6 bases, and 10 bases lay in between. This CDR3 contains 13 residues. Germline V gene lookup returns CDR1 LNHNV and CDR2 YYDKDF (reference sequence). This CDR3 is CATSTRRGNEQFF. As DNA, the CDR3 is TGTGCCACCAGCACCCGCCGGGGCAATGAGCAGTTCTTC.

V is TRBV20-1 and J is TRBJ1-2; D possibly corresponds to TRBD1 (5 bases). The CDR3 is 15 amino acids. V shed 3 bases and J shed 6 bases, with 20 bases lying between them. The germline gives CDR1 DFQATT, CDR2 SNEGSKA (reference sequence). The chain's CDR3 is CSASGLVWGEDGYTF. The CDR3 nucleotides read TGCAGTGCTAGTGGTCTTGTGTGGGGGGAGGATGGCTACACCTTC.

The chain combines TRBV7-3 with TRBJ1-1, with a tentative D call TRBD1 (6 bases). Deletions cut 6 bases from V and 2 bases from J, with 16 bases between. The CDR3 loop spans 15 amino acids. Per the germline V gene, CDR1 is SGHTA and CDR2 is FQGTGA. This CDR3 reads CASSLAGQINTEAFF. In DNA form, the CDR3 reads TGTGCCAGCAGTTTAGCCGGACAGATAAACACTGAAGCTTTCTTT. Full variable domain (missing parts from reference TRBV7-3 and TRBJ1-1): GAGVSQTPSNKVTEKGKYVELRCDPISGHTALYWYRQSLGQGPEFLIYFQGTGAADDSGLPNDRFFAVRPEGSVSTLKIQRTERGDSAVYLCASSLAGQINTEAFFGQGTRLTVV.